The clone carrying this TCR beta chain was found many times. As yet, its antigen is unknown. This record belongs to a study of T cells in Graves' hyperthyroidism and ophthalmopathy. Patients with ophthalmopathy all had a Clinical Activity Score of at least 3, a NOSPECS grade of at least 4 and duration under 3 months. Uncontrolled infection, other autoimmune disease, pregnancy or lactation barred patients from enrollment. Using roughly 9.4 ml of fresh peripheral blood, PBMCs were prepared. The CDR3 consists of 16 residues. Per germline, CDR1 MNHEY and CDR2 SVGAGI. V dropped 6 bases and J dropped 4; count of bases not matched to a gene: 12. Study results and limitations: Blood shared most expanded thyroid clonotypes above 0.001.

The investigators amplified TCR beta CDR3 regions from RNA transcripts. The HTBI primer set drove a first-round RT-PCR of the TCR CDR3. A single record per CDR3 protein comes from TCRdb applying MiXCR to the multiplex PCR reads. The sample records about 350,000 distinct CDR3 sequences, 15% to 20% being singletons. Sequencing was performed on blood. This clonotype was sampled from a woman in her thirties or forties with Graves' ophthalmopathy. The chain couples TRBV6-5 to TRBJ2-7, with 10 bases identical to TRBD2. This CDR3 reads CASRHTLAGMEYEQYF. CDR3 nucleotide sequence: TGTGCCAGCAGACACACACTAGCGGGGATGGAGTACGAGCAGTACTTC.